Described below is a single T cell receptor (beta chain) sequence and its context. The antigen is undetermined. Regarding treatment: roughly 10-day PBMC culture with coronavirus spike peptide pools or control peptides (ViraFEST assay). IL-2 (approximately 10 IU/ml) and peptide pools (around 9.6 ug/ml) were added to cultures of two million PBMCs per well. The medium had half its volume replaced with fresh IL-2 medium on days 3 and 7. This entry belongs to a study of vaccination and CD4 T cells after COVID-19. The CDR3 has 15 amino acids. Germline V lookup: CDR1 SGHVS, CDR2 FNYEAQ. The V gene lost 2 bases and the J gene lost 0 bases, with 8 bases spanning the gap. Cultured CD4+ T-cell DNA underwent Oncomine TCR Beta short-read sequencing. In TCRdb, the PCR reads were re-called with MiXCR into one record per CDR3 protein. The sample consists of thousands of distinct CDR3 sequences, 65% to 70% of them appearing once.

General observations from the study: Spike mono-reactivity was the property of 304 of 307 vaccine-specific clones in convalescent patients.

The rearrangement links TRBV7-6 to TRBJ1-5, with D unclear. The clonotype originates from a human donor who had recovered from COVID-19. The sequencing used CD4+ T cells from blood, cultured in vitro, collected before SARS-CoV-2 vaccination. CDR3 in amino acids: CASSLSGGSNQPQHF. CDR3 coding DNA: TGTGCCAGCAGCTTATCTGGAGGTAGCAATCAGCCCCAGCATTTT.